These 10 T cell receptor beta chains originate from one sample sequenced in a study of shared clonotypes between healthy human individuals. Profiled with immunoSEQ multiplex PCR; TCRdb holds only in-frame clones, not every one. The sample carries 1 million to 1.2 million clones, 60% to 85% recorded once. The specimen sequenced was memory CD4+ T cells from PBMCs. Documented subset: CD45RA-negative fraction. The receptors come from a man between 18 and 29 years old in good health. Some clones in this sample may be carry-over from other donors' samples.

This sequence joins TRBV5-4 and TRBJ2-7; 9 bases are shared with TRBD2. The CDR3 spans 16 residues. The ends lost 0 bases at V and 5 bases at J; junction bases unmatched: 9. Germline V gene sequence: CDR1 SGHNT, CDR2 YYREEE (reference sequence). The CDR3 here is CASSLGGRGEPHEQYF. The CDR3 DNA reads as TGTGCCAGCAGCTTGGGCGGGAGGGGAGAACCCCACGAGCAGTACTTC.

The V gene is TRBV4-2, the J gene TRBJ2-1; D is perhaps TRBD1 (6 bases). V dropped 0 bases and J dropped 0 bases, with 12 bases sitting between them. Germline V gene lookup returns CDR1 LGHNA and CDR2 YNFKEQ. CDR3 length: 17 residues. The CDR3 here is CASSQDQDSLSYNEQFF. CDR3 nucleotides: TGTGCCAGCAGCCAAGACCAGGACAGCCTCTCCTACAATGAGCAGTTCTTC.

The V call is TRBV27, the J call TRBJ2-3; 13 bases agree with TRBD2. In germline, CDR1 is MNHEY, CDR2 SMNVEV (reference sequence). CDR3 size: 24 residues. Trimming removed 3 bases from V and 2 bases from J; junction bases left unmatched: 26. CDR3 in DNA: TGTGCCAGCAGTTTCTCGCCCTCGACCACTAGCGGGAGGGCCCTTCTTTCCTTCACAGATACGCAGTATTTT. Protein sequence: CASSFSPSTTSGRALLSFTDTQYF.

V usage is TRBV28 and J usage is TRBJ2-7, with 7 bases that match TRBD2. The CDR3 runs 17 residues. CDR1 is MDHEN, CDR2 SYDVKM, per germline. Unmatched junction bases numbered 13, after V lost 2 bases and J lost 3 bases. CDR3 residues: CASSLPRLAVGLYEQYF. Written as DNA, the CDR3 is TGTGCCAGCAGTTTACCGAGGCTAGCGGTAGGCCTCTACGAGCAGTACTTC.

The V gene is TRBV28, the J gene TRBJ1-2; 10 nucleotides align to TRBD1. This CDR3 has 15 amino acids. The germline CDR1 and CDR2 sequences are MDHEN and SYDVKM. Trimming cost V 7 bases and J 4 bases; bases outside gene matches: 9. CDR3 amino acids: CASTTGTGATYGYTF. The CDR3 DNA reads as TGTGCCAGCACCACGGGGACAGGGGCTACCTATGGCTACACCTTC.

In this sample, this clone turned up once. The chain links TRBV28 to TRBJ2-7; D gene uncertain. The V end lost 7 bases, the J end lost 0 bases, and 10 bases lay between the germline ends. Germline loops: CDR1 MDHEN, CDR2 SYDVKM. There are 13 residues in the CDR3. The CDR3 DNA is TGTGCCAGCACGGTTAAAAGCTCCTACGAGCAGTACTTC. Translated, it gives CASTVKSSYEQYF.

The chain links TRBV5-1 to TRBJ2-7; D is ambiguous. V was shortened by 0 bases and J by 6 bases, with 16 bases between the two germline ends. The germline CDR1 and CDR2 sequences are SGHRS and YFSETQ. This CDR3 contains 15 residues. The CDR3 reads CASSLATPAHTEQYF. The CDR3 coding sequence is TGCGCCAGCAGCTTGGCTACTCCGGCCCACACCGAGCAGTACTTC.

V gene TRBV20-1 combines with J gene TRBJ2-5; D not certain. The V end lost 8 bases, the J end lost 3 bases, and 10 bases lay between the germline ends. CDR1 and CDR2 (germline): DFQATT, SNEGSKA (reference sequence). The CDR3 totals 11 residues. CDR3 region: CSTESKETQYF. The DNA for the CDR3 is TGCAGTACTGAGTCCAAAGAGACCCAGTACTTC.

The chain employs TRBV4-2 and TRBJ1-2, with D maybe TRBD1 (5 bases). There are 14 residues in the CDR3. With 1 base removed from V and 4 bases from J, the gap between germline ends came to 10 bases. Germline-derived CDR1 and CDR2 are LGHNA and YNFKEQ. The CDR3 sequence is CASSQGQSFYGYTF. In nucleotides, the CDR3 is TGTGCCAGCAGCCAAGGACAGTCATTCTATGGCTACACCTTC.

On this clone: A far larger clone is a single base away, which makes a read error likely. This chain joins TRBV11-2 and TRBJ2-3; TRBD2 matches 7 bases. The germline CDR1 and CDR2 sequences are SGHAT and FQNNGV. This CDR3 is built from 15 residues. Trimming took 3 bases from V and 8 from J; bases not matched to a gene: 11. CDR3 loop: CASSFWGGSPGTQYF. The DNA of the CDR3 is TGTGCCAGCAGCTTTTGGGGGGGTTCTCCAGGTACGCAGTATTTT. The whole variable domain, remainder taken from reference TRBV11-2 and TRBJ2-3, is EAGVAQSPRYKIIEKRQSVAFWCNPISGHATLYWYQQILGQGPKLLIQFQNNGVVDDSQLPKDRFSAERLKGVDSTLKIQPAKLEDSAVYLCASSFWGGSPGTQYFGPGTRLTVL.